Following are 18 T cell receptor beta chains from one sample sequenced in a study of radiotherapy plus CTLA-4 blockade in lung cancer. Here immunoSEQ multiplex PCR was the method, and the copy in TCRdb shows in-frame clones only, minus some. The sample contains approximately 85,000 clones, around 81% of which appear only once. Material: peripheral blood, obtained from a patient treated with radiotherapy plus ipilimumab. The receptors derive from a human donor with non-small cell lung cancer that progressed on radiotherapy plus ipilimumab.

The CDR3, as DNA: TGTGCCAGCATAACAGCGGGAGTCCAAGAGACCCAGTACTTC. Translating it yields CASITAGVQETQYF. J is TRBJ2-5 and V is TRBV9; TRBD2 agrees at 8 bases. After removal of 6 bases from V and 1 base from J, the junction contained 5 bases not matched to a gene. This CDR3 spans 14 amino acids. Germline V gene sequence: CDR1 SGDLS, CDR2 YYNGEE.

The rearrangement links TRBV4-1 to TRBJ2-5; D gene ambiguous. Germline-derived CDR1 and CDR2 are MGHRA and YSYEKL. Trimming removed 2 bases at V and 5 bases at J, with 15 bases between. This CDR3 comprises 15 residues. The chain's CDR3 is CASSQPMGYAETQYF. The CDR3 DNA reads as TGCGCCAGCAGCCAACCCATGGGGTACGCGGAGACCCAGTACTTC.

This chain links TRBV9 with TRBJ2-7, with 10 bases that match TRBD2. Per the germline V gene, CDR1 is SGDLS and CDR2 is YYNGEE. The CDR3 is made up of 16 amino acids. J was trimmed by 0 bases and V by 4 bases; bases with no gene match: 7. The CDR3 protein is CASSPHASGSSYEQYF. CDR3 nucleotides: TGTGCCAGCAGCCCCCACGCTAGCGGGAGCTCCTACGAGCAGTACTTC.

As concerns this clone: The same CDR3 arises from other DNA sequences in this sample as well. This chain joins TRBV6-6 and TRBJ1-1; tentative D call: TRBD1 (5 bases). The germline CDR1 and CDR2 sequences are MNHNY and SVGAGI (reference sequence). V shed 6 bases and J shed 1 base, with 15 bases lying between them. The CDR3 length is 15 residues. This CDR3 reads CASSSSLGENTEAFF. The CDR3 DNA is TGTGCCAGCAGCTCCTCCCTAGGGGAGAACACTGAAGCTTTCTTT.

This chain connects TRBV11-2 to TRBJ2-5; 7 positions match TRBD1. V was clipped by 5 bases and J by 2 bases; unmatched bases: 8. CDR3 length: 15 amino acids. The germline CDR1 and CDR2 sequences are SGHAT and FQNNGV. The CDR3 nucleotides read TGTGCCAGCAGCACTCGACAGGGTCGGCAAGAGACCCAGTACTTC. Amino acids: CASSTRQGRQETQYF.

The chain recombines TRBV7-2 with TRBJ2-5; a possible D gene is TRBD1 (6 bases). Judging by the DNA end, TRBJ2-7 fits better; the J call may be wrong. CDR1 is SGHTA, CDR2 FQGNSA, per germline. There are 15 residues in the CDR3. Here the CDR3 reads CASSSQVVGGYEQYF. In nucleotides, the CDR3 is TGTGCCAGCAGCTCACAGGTTGTAGGGGGCTACGAGCAGTACTTC.

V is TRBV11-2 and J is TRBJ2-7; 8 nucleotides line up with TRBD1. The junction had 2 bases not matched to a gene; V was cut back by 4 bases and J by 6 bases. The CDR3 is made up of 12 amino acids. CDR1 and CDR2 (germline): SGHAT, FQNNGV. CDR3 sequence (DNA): TGTGCCAGCAGCTGGACAGGGCGCGAGCAGTACTTC. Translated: CASSWTGREQYF. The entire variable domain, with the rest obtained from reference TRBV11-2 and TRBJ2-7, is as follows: EAGVAQSPRYKIIEKRQSVAFWCNPISGHATLYWYQQILGQGPKLLIQFQNNGVVDDSQLPKDRFSAERLKGVDSTLKIQPAKLEDSAVYLCASSWTGREQYFGPGTRLTVT.

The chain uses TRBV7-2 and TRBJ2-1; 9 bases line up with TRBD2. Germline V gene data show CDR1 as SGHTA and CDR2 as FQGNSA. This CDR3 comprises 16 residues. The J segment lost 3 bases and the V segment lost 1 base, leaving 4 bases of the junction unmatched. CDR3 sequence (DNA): TGTGCCAGCAGCTTAGTGCCTAGCGGGGTCTACAATGAGCAGTTCTTC. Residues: CASSLVPSGVYNEQFF.

The CDR3 spells CASSPSTTPGYTF. DNA of the CDR3: TGTGCCAGCAGCCCGTCGACCACCCCTGGCTACACCTTC. This chain joins TRBV7-2 and TRBJ1-2, with D hard to call. Germline CDR1 is SGHTA and CDR2 is FQGNSA. The CDR3 has 13 amino acids. V was clipped by 5 bases and J by 7 bases, with 14 bases between them.

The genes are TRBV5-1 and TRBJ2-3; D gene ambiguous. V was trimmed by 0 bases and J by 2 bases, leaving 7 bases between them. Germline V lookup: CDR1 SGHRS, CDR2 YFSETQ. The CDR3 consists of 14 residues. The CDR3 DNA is TGCGCCAGCAGCTTGGCCGACCCCACAGATACGCAGTATTTT. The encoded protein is CASSLADPTDTQYF.

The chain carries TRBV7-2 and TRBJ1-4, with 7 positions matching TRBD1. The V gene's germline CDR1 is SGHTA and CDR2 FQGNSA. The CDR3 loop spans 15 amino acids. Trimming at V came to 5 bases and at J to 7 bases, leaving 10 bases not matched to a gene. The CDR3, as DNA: TGTGCCAGCAGCACTCGACAGGGTGGAGGTGAAAAACTGTTTTTT. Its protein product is CASSTRQGGGEKLFF.

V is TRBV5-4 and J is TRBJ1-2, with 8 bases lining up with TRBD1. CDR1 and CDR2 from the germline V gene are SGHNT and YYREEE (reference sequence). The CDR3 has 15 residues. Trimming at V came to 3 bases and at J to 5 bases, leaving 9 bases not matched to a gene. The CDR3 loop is CASSSLGQGIYGYTF. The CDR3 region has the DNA TGTGCCAGCAGCTCTCTCGGACAGGGAATATATGGCTACACCTTC.

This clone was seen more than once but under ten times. CDR3 DNA: TGTGCCAGCAGCCAAGAAAAATGGGGCTGGCAGCCCCAGCATTTT. Its translation: CASSQEKWGWQPQHF. This chain links TRBV4-2 with TRBJ1-5; D possibly corresponds to TRBD1 (5 bases). This CDR3 region has 15 residues. Trimming left V 0 bases short and J 7 bases short, with 13 bases between. CDR1 and CDR2 (germline): LGHNA, YNFKEQ.

The CDR3 bases are TGCGCCAGCAGCTTTCCGGGACAGGCGTCCTATGGCTACACCTTC. This sequence encodes CASSFPGQASYGYTF. The rearrangement uses TRBV5-1 and TRBJ1-2; 8 nucleotides align to TRBD1. The CDR3 is made up of 15 amino acids. J lost 4 bases, V lost 2 bases, and 7 bases had no gene match. The germline V gene encodes CDR1 SGHRS and CDR2 YFSETQ.

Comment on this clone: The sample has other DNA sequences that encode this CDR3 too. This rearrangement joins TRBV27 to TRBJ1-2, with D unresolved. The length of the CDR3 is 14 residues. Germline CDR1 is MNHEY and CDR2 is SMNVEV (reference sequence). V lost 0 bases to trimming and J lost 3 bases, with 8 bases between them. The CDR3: CASSLSFRDYGYTF. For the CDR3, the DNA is TGTGCCAGCAGTTTATCGTTTAGGGACTATGGCTACACCTTC.

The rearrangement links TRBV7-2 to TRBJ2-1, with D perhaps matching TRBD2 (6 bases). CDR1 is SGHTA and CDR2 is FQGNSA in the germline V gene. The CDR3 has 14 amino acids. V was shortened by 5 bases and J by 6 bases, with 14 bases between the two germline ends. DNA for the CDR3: TGTGCCAGCAGCCTGGGACTGGAACCCAATGAGCAGTTCTTC. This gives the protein CASSLGLEPNEQFF.

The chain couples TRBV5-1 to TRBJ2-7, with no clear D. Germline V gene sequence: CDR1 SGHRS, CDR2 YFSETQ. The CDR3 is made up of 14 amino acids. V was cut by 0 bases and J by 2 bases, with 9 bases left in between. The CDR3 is CASSLAVETYEQYF. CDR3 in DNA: TGCGCCAGCAGCTTGGCCGTGGAAACCTACGAGCAGTACTTC.

CDR3 DNA: TGCGCCAGCAGCACCCAGCGGAGCGGGGGGTCTACAGATACGCAGTATTTT. Amino acid sequence: CASSTQRSGGSTDTQYF. V gene TRBV5-1 combines with J gene TRBJ2-3; 9 bases fit TRBD2. The CDR3 is 17 residues long. Looked up from germline, CDR1 is SGHRS and CDR2 is YFSETQ. V lost 4 bases and J lost 3; bases outside the gene matches: 12.